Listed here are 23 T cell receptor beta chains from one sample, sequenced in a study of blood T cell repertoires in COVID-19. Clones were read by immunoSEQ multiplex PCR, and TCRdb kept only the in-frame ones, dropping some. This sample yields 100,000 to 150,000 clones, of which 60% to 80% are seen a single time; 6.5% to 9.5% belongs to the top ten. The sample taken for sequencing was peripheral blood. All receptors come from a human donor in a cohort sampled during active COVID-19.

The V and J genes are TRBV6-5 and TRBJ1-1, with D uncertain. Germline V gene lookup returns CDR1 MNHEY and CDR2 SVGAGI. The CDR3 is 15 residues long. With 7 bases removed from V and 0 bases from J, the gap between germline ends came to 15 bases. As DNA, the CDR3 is TGTGCCAGCACCCATCGAGGCAAAATGAACACTGAAGCTTTCTTT. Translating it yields CASTHRGKMNTEAFF.

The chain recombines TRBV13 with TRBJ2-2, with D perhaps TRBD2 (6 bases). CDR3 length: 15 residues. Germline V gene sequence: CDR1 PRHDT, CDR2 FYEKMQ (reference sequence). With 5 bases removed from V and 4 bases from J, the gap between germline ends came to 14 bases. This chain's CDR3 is CASSPPGRGTGELFF. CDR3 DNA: TGTGCCAGCAGCCCTCCAGGGCGGGGCACCGGGGAGCTGTTTTTT.

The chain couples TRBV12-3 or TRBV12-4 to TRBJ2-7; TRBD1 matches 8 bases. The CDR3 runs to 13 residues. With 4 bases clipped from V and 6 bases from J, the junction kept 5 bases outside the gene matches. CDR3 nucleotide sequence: TGTGCCAGCAGTTCAGGGGGCCCTGCCGAGCAGTACTTC. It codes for CASSSGGPAEQYF.

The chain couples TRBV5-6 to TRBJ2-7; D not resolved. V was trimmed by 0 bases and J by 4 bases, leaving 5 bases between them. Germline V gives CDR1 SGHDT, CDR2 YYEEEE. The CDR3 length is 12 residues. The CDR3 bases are TGTGCCAGCAGCTTGGGCGAGTACGAGCAGTACTTC. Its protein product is CASSLGEYEQYF.

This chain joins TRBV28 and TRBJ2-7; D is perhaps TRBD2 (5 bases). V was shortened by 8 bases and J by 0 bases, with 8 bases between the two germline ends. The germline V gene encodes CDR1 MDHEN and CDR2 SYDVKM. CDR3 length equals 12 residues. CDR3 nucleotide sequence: TGTGCCAGCGTAAGCGGCTCCTACGAGCAGTACTTC. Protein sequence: CASVSGSYEQYF.

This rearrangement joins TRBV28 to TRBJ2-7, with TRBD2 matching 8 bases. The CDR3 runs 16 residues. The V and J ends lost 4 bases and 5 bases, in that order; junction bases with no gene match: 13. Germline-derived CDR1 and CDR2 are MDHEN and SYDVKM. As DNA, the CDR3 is TGTGCCAGCAGTTCTTCAAGCGGGAGTGAAGTCCACGAGCAGTACTTC. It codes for CASSSSSGSEVHEQYF.

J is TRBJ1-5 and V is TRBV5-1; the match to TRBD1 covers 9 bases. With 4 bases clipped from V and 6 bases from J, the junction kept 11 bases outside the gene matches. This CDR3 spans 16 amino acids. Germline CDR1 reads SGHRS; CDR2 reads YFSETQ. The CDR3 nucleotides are TGCGCCAGCAGCCCCGGGGACAGGGCGTTAGGTCAGCCCCAGCATTTT. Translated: CASSPGDRALGQPQHF.

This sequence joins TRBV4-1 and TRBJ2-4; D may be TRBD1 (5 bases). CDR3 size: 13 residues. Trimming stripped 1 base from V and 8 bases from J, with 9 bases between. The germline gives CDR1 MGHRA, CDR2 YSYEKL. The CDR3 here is CASSQAGFDIQYF. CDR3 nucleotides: TGCGCCAGCAGCCAAGCAGGGTTCGACATTCAGTACTTC.

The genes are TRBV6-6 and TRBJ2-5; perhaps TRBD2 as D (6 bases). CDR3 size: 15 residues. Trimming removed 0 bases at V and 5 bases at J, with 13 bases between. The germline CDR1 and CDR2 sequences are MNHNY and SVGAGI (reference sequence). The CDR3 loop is CASSYSPGSGETQYF. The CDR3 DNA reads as TGTGCCAGCAGTTACTCACCAGGGAGCGGGGAGACCCAGTACTTC.

The CDR3 protein is CASSRGSEAFF. The CDR3 region has the DNA TGTGCCAGCAGCAGGGGGAGTGAAGCTTTCTTT. This rearrangement joins TRBV27 to TRBJ1-1; 7 bases map to TRBD1. The CDR3 covers 11 residues. Germline lookup yields CDR1 MNHEY and CDR2 SMNVEV (reference sequence). Losses at the gene ends were 6 bases for V and 7 bases for J; bases not matched to a gene: 2.

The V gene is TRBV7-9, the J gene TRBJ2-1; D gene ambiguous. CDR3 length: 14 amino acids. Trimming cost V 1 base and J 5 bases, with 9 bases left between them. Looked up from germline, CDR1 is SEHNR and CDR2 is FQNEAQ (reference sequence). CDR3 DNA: TGTGCCAGCAGCTTAGTCAGGTCAAACAATGAGCAGTTCTTC. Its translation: CASSLVRSNNEQFF. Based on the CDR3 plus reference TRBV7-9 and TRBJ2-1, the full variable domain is DTGVSQNPRHKITKRGQNVTFRCDPISEHNRLYWYRQTLGQGPEFLTYFQNEAQLEKSRLLSDRFSAERPKGSFSTLEIQRTEQGDSAMYLCASSLVRSNNEQFFGPGTRLTVL.

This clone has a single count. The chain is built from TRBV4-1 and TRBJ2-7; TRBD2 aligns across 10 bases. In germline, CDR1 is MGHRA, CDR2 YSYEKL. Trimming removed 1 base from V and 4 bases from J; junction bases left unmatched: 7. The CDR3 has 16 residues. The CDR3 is CASSQVPGLAEYEQYF. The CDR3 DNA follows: TGCGCCAGCAGCCAAGTCCCCGGACTAGCGGAATACGAGCAGTACTTC.

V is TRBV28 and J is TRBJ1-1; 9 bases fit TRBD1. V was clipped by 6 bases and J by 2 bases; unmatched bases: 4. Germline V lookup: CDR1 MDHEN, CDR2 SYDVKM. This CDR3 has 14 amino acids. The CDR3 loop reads CASRPGQGNTEAFF. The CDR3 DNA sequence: TGTGCCAGCAGACCGGGACAGGGTAACACTGAAGCTTTCTTT.

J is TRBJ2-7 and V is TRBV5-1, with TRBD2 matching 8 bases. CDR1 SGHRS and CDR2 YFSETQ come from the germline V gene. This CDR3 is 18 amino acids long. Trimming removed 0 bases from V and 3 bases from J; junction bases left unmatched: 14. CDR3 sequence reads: CASSLAPSFGRDDYEQYF. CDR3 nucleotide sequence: TGCGCCAGCAGCTTGGCGCCGAGTTTCGGGAGGGACGACTACGAGCAGTACTTC.

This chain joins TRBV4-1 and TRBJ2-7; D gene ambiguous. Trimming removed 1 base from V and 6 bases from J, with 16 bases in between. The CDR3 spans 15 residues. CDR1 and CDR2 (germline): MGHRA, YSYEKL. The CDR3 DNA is TGCGCCAGCAGCCAAGCCGGGTTGTCTCTTACCGAGCAGTACTTC. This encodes CASSQAGLSLTEQYF.

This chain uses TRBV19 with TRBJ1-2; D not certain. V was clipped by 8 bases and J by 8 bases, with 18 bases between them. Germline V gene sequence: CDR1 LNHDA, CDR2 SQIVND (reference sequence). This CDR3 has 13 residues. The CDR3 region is CASSSRQQSGYTF. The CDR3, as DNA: TGTGCCAGTTCCTCTCGCCAACAGTCGGGCTACACCTTC. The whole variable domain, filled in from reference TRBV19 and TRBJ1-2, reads DGGITQSPKYLFRKEGQNVTLSCEQNLNHDAMYWYRQDPGQGLRLIYYSQIVNDFQKGDIAEGYSVSREKKESFPLTVTSAQKNPTAFYLCASSSRQQSGYTFGSGTRLTVV.

The CDR3 bases are TGTGCCAGCAGCCAACCGGGAATCAACGAGCAGTACTTC. It encodes CASSQPGINEQYF. This chain connects TRBV3-1 (or the pseudogene TRBV3-2) to TRBJ2-7; D is perhaps TRBD2 (5 bases). The CDR3 spans 13 residues. The V gene's germline CDR1 is LGHDT and CDR2 YNNKEL (reference sequence). V lost 2 bases to trimming and J lost 5 bases, with 10 bases between them.

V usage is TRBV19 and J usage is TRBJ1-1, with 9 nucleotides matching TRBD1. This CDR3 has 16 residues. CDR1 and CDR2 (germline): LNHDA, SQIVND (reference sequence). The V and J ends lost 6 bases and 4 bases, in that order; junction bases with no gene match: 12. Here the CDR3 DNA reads TGTGCCAGTAGCCTAACAGGGGGCGCTATGGGCACTGAAGCTTTCTTT. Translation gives CASSLTGGAMGTEAFF.

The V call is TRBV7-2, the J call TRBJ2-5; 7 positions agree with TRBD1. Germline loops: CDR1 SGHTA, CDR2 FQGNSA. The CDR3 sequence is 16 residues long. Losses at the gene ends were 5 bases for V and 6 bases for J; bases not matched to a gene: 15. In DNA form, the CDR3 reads TGTGCCAGCAGCCTAGGGGGTTTAGGGGGCGTGAAGACCCAGTACTTC. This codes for CASSLGGLGGVKTQYF. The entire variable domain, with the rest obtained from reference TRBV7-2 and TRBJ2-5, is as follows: GAGVSQSPSNKVTEKGKDVELRCDPISGHTALYWYRQSLGQGLEFLIYFQGNSAPDKSGLPSDRFSAERTGGSVSTLTIQRTQQEDSAVYLCASSLGGLGGVKTQYFGPGTRLLVL.

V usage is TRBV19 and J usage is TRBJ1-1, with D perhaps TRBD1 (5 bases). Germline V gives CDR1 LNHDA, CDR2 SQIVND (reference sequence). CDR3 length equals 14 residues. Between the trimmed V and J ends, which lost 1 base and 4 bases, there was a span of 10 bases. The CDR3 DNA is TGTGCCAGTAGTATAGCGGGGGGTGGCACTGAAGCTTTCTTT. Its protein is CASSIAGGGTEAFF.

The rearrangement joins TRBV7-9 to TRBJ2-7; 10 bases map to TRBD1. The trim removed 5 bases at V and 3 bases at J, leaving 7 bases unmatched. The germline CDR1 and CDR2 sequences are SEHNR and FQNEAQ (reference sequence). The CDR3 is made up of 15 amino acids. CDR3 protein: CASSQPGQGDYEQYF. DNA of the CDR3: TGTGCCAGCAGCCAACCAGGACAGGGGGACTACGAGCAGTACTTC.

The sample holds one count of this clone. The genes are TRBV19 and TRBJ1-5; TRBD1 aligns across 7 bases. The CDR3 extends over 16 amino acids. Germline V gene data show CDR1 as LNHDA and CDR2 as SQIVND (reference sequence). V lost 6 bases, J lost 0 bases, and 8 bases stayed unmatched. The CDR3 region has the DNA TGTGCCAGTAGGAAGACAGGGACGACTAGCAATCAGCCCCAGCATTTT. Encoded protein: CASRKTGTTSNQPQHF.

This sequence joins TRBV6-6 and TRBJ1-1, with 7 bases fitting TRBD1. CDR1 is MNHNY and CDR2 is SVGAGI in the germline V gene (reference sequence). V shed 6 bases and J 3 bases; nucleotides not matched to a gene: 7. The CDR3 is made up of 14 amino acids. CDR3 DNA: TGTGCCAGCAGCTTGACAGGGACGGACACTGAAGCTTTCTTT. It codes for CASSLTGTDTEAFF.